This T cell receptor beta chain was captured by sequencing in a study of tumor-infiltrating lymphocytes in localized non-small cell lung cancer. Study-wide context: From each patient, both tumor and uninvolved lung, non-adjacent to tumor, were sampled. Study results and caveats: Compared with uninvolved lung, tumors showed higher T cell infiltration by TCRbeta sequencing. T-cell fraction did not differ between immunotypes IM1 and IM2. TCR sequencing covered a subset of patients with enough tissue.

With regard to this clone: The antigen remains undetermined.

Method: immunoSEQ multiplex PCR; TCRdb's copy keeps in-frame clones and lacks some. This sample carries a few thousand clones, about 50% of them seen once, and the ten largest clones take 10% to 15%. The TCR originated in a human donor with non-small cell lung cancer. Some clones in this sample may be carry-over from other donors' samples. Sequenced material: uninvolved lung tissue not adjacent to the tumor.

The chain's CDR3 is CASSLFAGGPYEQYF. Here the CDR3 DNA reads TGTGCCAGCAGCTTGTTTGCGGGAGGGCCTTACGAGCAGTACTTC. This sequence joins TRBV5-5 and TRBJ2-7; 9 bases align to TRBD2. The CDR3 is made up of 15 amino acids. CDR1 SGHKS and CDR2 YYEKEE come from the germline V gene (reference sequence). Trimming took 1 base from V and 4 from J; bases not matched to a gene: 6. The whole variable domain, remainder taken from reference TRBV5-5 and TRBJ2-7, is DAGVTQSPTHLIKTRGQQVTLRCSPISGHKSVSWYQQVLGQGPQFIFQYYEKEERGRGNFPDRFSARQFPNYSSELNVNALLLGDSALYLCASSLFAGGPYEQYFGPGTRLTVT.